This T cell receptor beta chain was obtained from a study of metastatic and nonmetastatic thyroid tumors. With regard to this clone: Compared with germline, one end of the junction differs, possibly owing to a read error.

Germline V gene data show CDR1 as LGHDT and CDR2 as YNNKEL (reference sequence). The CDR3 runs to 14 residues. Treatment of any kind had been given to no patient before thyroid surgery. TCRdb re-processed the PCR reads through MiXCR. The data contain more than 40,000 clones, less than 3.5% of them singletons. This receptor was taken from a female donor with papillary thyroid cancer or a benign thyroid nodule (not recorded which). Some clones in this sample may be carry-over from other donors' samples. Sample: blood. The gene calls are TRBV3-1 and TRBJ2-1; no reliable D call. In nucleotides, the CDR3 is TGTGCCAGCAGCAAGGGCGTATCCTACAACGAGCAGTTCTTC. It is translated as CASSKGVSYNEQFF.